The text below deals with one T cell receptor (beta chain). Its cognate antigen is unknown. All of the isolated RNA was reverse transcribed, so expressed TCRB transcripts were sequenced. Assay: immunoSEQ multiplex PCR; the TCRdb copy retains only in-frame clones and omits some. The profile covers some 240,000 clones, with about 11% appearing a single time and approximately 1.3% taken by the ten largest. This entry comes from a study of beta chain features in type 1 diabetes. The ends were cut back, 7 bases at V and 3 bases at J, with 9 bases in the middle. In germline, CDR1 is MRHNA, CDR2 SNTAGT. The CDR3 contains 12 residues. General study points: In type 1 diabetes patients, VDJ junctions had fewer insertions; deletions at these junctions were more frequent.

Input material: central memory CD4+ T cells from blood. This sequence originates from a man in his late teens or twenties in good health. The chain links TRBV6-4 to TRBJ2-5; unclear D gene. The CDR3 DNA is TGTGCCAGCAATCTGTTGGAAGAGACCCAGTACTTC. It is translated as CASNLLEETQYF.